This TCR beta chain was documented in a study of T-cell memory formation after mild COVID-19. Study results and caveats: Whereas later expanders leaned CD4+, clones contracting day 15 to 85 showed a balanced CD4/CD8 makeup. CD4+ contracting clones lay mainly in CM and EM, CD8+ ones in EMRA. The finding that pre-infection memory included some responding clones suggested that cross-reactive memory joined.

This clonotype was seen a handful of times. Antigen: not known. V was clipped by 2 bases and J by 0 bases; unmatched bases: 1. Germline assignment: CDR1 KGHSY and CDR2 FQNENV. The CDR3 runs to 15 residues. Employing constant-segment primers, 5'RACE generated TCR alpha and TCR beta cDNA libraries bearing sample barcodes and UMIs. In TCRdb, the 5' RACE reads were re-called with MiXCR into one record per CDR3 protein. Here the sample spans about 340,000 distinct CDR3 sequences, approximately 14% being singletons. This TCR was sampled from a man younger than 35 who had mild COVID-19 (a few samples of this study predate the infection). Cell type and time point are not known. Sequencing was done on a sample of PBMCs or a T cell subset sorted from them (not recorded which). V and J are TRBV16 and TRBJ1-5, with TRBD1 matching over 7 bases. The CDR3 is CASSQTGVSNQPQHF. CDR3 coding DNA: TGTGCCAGCAGCCAAACAGGGGTTAGCAATCAGCCCCAGCATTTT.